What follows describes a single TCR beta chain. Its antigen is not known. The entry originates in a study of T-cell memory formation after mild COVID-19. Study observations and caveats: Chiefly within CM and EM were the contracting CD4+ clones; CD8+ ones were within EMRA.

Each CDR3 protein gets one entry after TCRdb re-called the 5' RACE reads with MiXCR. The sample consists of around 500,000 distinct CDR3 sequences, around a sixth of them appearing once. V was cut by 2 bases and J by 0 bases, with 11 bases left in between. The CDR3 runs to 15 residues. Germline V lookup: CDR1 SGHAT, CDR2 FQNNGV. Sequenced input: PBMCs or a T cell subset sorted from them (not recorded which). The sequence came from an adult woman who had mild COVID-19 (a few samples of this study predate the infection). Cell type and time point are not known. This chain joins TRBV11-2 and TRBJ2-7, with D perhaps matching TRBD1 (5 bases). The CDR3 bases are TGTGCCAGCAGCTTAAGCAGGGCCAACTCCTACGAGCAGTACTTC. It specifies CASSLSRANSYEQYF.